By share, the clone carrying this T cell receptor beta chain counts as large. Tregs were sorted as CD4+CD25+CD127-/low cells. Adaptor-ligated barcode primers were used to amplify TRBV12-4/TRBJ1-2 clonotypes. TCRdb fed the multiplex PCR reads into MiXCR, producing one record per CDR3 protein. The sample shows some 460 distinct CDR3 sequences, roughly 5.4% of them seen only once. V was pared by 1 base and J by 12 bases, with 9 bases between. This CDR3 has 11 residues. The rearrangement uses TRBV12-3 or TRBV12-4 and TRBJ1-2; D gene uncertain. What was sequenced was Tregs sorted from blood. The receptor was isolated from a female donor with breast cancer. The CDR3 loop reads CASSLETVDTF. CDR3 DNA sequence: TGTGCCAGCAGTTTAGAAACCGTCGACACCTTC.